This is a list of T cell receptor beta chains from one sample in a study of cytomegalovirus exposure and HLA in healthy donors. The method was immunoSEQ multiplex PCR; TCRdb's version includes in-frame clones alone and lacks a portion of them. The sample carries 130,000 to 150,000 clones, 65% to 85% recorded once. Sequences were obtained from PBMCs. These receptors came from a woman in her thirties or forties in good health and CMV-seropositive. Each CDR3 is given with its conserved first and last residue. The D gene is left open where the match is weak. Clone size is not always given. Where it is, it says once, few, many or a class for expanded clones.

D: TRBD1
size: -
V: TRBV30
J: TRBJ1-2
CDR3: CAWSVRDRDFYGYTF
DNA: TGTGCCTGGAGTGTAAGGGACAGGGATTTCTATGGCTACACCTTC

D: TRBD1
size: -
V: TRBV28
J: TRBJ1-5
CDR3: CASRNGQGAGQPQHF
DNA: TGTGCCAGCAGGAATGGACAGGGGGCCGGTCAGCCCCAGCATTTT

D: TRBD1
size: -
V: TRBV11-1
J: TRBJ1-6
CDR3: CASSFRSGTGGSPLHF
DNA: TGTGCCAGCAGCTTCAGATCTGGGACAGGAGGTTCACCCCTCCACTTT

D: -
size: -
V: TRBV28
J: TRBJ1-2
CDR3: CASSLVVGAGNYGYTF
DNA: TGTGCCAGCAGTTTAGTTGTAGGGGCGGGGAACTATGGCTACACCTTC

D: TRBD1
size: few
V: TRBV2
J: TRBJ2-7
CDR3: CASTGGVYEQYF
DNA: TGTGCCAGCACAGGGGGCGTCTACGAGCAGTACTTC

D: -
size: -
V: TRBV4-1
J: TRBJ1-5
CDR3: CASSQPQGQVQPQHF
DNA: TGCGCCAGCAGCCAACCTCAGGGTCAGGTTCAGCCCCAGCATTTT

D: TRBD1
size: once
V: TRBV9
J: TRBJ1-2
CDR3: CASSFSGTGGDGYTF
DNA: TGTGCCAGCAGCTTTTCCGGGACAGGGGGAGATGGCTACACCTTC

D: TRBD2
size: -
V: TRBV5-1
J: TRBJ2-3
CDR3: CASSFAGTSGTDTQYF
DNA: TGCGCCAGCAGCTTTGCCGGGACTAGCGGCACAGATACGCAGTATTTT

D: -
size: -
V: TRBV5-3
J: TRBJ2-3
CDR3: CARGAIPRCTDTQYF
DNA: TGTGCCAGGGGAGCTATACCTCGTTGCACAGATACGCAGTATTTT

D: -
size: -
V: TRBV5-4
J: TRBJ1-1
CDR3: CASSLRRRGSDEAFF
DNA: TGTGCCAGCAGCTTGAGGCGACGAGGGAGTGATGAAGCTTTCTTT

D: TRBD1
size: -
V: TRBV28
J: TRBJ2-4
CDR3: CASSAGQVYKNIQYF
DNA: TGTGCCAGCAGCGCGGGACAGGTGTACAAAAACATTCAGTACTTC

D: TRBD2
size: -
V: TRBV2
J: TRBJ2-1
CDR3: CASSWGTSGGASEQFF
DNA: TGTGCCAGCAGTTGGGGGACTAGCGGGGGGGCGAGTGAGCAGTTCTTC

D: -
size: -
V: TRBV7-3
J: TRBJ1-1
CDR3: CASSVQGLGTEAFF
DNA: TGTGCCAGCAGCGTACAGGGCTTGGGCACTGAAGCTTTCTTT

D: -
size: -
V: TRBV30
J: TRBJ2-7
CDR3: CAWSPADYEQYF
DNA: TGTGCCTGGAGCCCAGCGGACTACGAGCAGTACTTC

D: -
size: -
V: TRBV12-5
J: TRBJ1-2
CDR3: CASGLYGYTF
DNA: TGTGCTAGTGGCCTCTATGGCTACACCTTC

D: TRBD1
size: -
V: TRBV6-5
J: TRBJ1-1
CDR3: CASSYTGVGDTEAFF
DNA: TGTGCCAGCAGTTATACAGGGGTCGGGGACACTGAAGCTTTCTTT

D: -
size: -
V: TRBV7-2
J: TRBJ2-1
CDR3: CASSFARVYNEQFF
DNA: TGTGCCAGCAGCTTTGCGAGGGTTTACAATGAGCAGTTCTTC

D: -
size: -
V: TRBV7-2
J: TRBJ1-2
CDR3: CASRPTGGPYGYTF
DNA: TGTGCCAGCCGCCCGACGGGGGGGCCCTATGGCTACACCTTC

D: TRBD2
size: -
V: TRBV10-3
J: TRBJ2-2
CDR3: CAIKSGGATGELFF
DNA: TGTGCCATCAAAAGCGGGGGGGCCACCGGGGAGCTGTTTTTT